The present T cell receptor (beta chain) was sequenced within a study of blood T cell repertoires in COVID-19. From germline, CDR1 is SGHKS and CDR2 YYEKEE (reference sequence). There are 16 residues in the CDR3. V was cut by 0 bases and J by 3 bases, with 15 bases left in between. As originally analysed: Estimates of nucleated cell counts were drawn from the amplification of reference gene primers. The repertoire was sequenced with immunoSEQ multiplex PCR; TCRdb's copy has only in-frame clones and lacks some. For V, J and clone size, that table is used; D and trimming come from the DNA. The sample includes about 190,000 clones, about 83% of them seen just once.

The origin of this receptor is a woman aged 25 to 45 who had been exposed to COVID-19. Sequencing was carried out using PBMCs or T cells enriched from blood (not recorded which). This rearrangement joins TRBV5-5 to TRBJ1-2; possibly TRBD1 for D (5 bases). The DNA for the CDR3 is TGTGCCAGCAGCTTGGACCACCAGGGTATTTACTATGGCTACACCTTC. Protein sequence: CASSLDHQGIYYGYTF.